This T cell receptor beta chain is from a study of blood T cells in healthy people across ages (dated by TCRdb to the mid-2010s). The study in broad terms: Template switching captured roughly one uniquely barcoded TCR beta cDNA molecule per two T cells in model experiments. Age-related changes in TCR beta repertoire diversity were measured in the study by deep sequencing normalized with unique cDNA molecular identifiers. The donors were split into four age groups: young (average about 15 years), middle-aged (roughly 40), aged (approximately 59) and long-lived (under 85). To avoid experimental bias, donors of different ages were randomly spread across the sequencing lanes. The study analyzed two additional independent replicas of 1 million unique cDNA reads from the same blood draw for two donors, one aged 18 to 30 and one aged 80 or older.

The library was produced with 5' RACE. These reads were obtained on an Illumina HiSeq 2500. A second PCR of roughly 7 to 11 cycles was performed with a sample-barcoded 5' primer and a J-beta primer mix. A unique molecular identifier was introduced onto each TCR beta cDNA molecule by a template-switch 5' adaptor carrying 12 random nucleotides. Each sample yielded at least 3 million CDR3-containing paired-end reads. First-strand cDNA was synthesized from all RNA with the Mint cDNA synthesis kit, primed by a TRBC-specific oligonucleotide. Following uracil-DNA glycosylase treatment, a first 18-cycle PCR with universal primers M1SS and BC2_uni_R was performed on all cDNA. The source study handled its data this way. For normalization, 1 million high-quality reads were randomly selected from each sample, with every read carrying a distinct molecular identifier. Reads with shared molecular identifiers were discarded instead of being binned into consensus sequences. MiTCR, set to a Q25 quality threshold and the strictest error-elimination algorithm, was used for CDR3 identification, clonotype clustering and error correction. A nonparametric unseen species model using Euler transformation provided a lower-bound estimate of total TCR beta diversity. TCRdb cleaned the public reads at Q25 with fastp, built clones with MiXCR and kept in-frame beta chains. Rows merge per CDR3 protein into single entries with the most common DNA and genes. Clone size and V and J calls follow TCRdb, not the original study. This sample lists some 900,000 distinct CDR3 sequences; around 26% were detected once. 17% of the sample is in the top ten clones.

The CDR3 runs 14 residues from the cysteine to the phenylalanine. Of all the DNA, just the CDR3 is kept, 42 bases in frame from base 1. CDR1 and CDR2, looked up from the germline V gene, are SGHTA and FQGNSA. Unmatched junction bases come to 7, with V trimmed by 4 bases and J by 7 bases. Systemically healthy Caucasian individuals from Russia, roughly 40 in total and aged about 6 to 100 years, were included as donors. Each donor gave about 11 milliliters of peripheral blood, drawn into EDTA-treated Vacutainer tubes. Ficoll-Paque density-gradient centrifugation was used to isolate PBMCs, with at least 7 million per sample. Trizol reagent was used to extract total RNA from PBMCs, with at least 6 micrograms per sample. Naive CD45RAhigh/CD27high T cell percentages were measured by flow cytometry on a PBMC aliquot from every donor. General study outcomes and caveats: Because the CMV infection status of the donors was unknown, age-related changes in expanded clonotypes may potentially have been confounded. Bulk unsorted PBMC profiling prevented conclusive comparison of naive and antigen-experienced compartments. As age increased, observed TCR beta diversity per million T cells dropped in a roughly linear way, and a significant reduction was already evident by age about 40. Compared with the aged group, more naive CD4+ T cells, fewer expanded clones and increased TCR diversity were shown by the long-lived group, suggesting age selection. Estimates of total diversity based on one million sequenced T cells were considered lower bounds and underestimates. There was a strong correlation between observed TCR beta diversity and the percentage of naive T cells measured by flow cytometry.

As regards this clonotype: The specificity of this receptor is unknown. No base quality information exists; no much larger clone differs at one position.

This sequence uses TRBV7-2 and TRBJ1-3; 7 nucleotides in the junction match TRBD1. This clonotype was obtained from a woman aged 80 or older in good health. Sequencing was done on a sample of blood. The nucleotide sequence reads as follows: TGTGCCAGCAGCTCTTCGACAGGGAGGAACACCATATATTTT. This yields the protein CASSSSTGRNTIYF.